What follows describes a single T cell receptor (beta chain). Its antigen is unknown. The sample comes from a study of cytomegalovirus exposure and HLA in healthy donors. Study summary: Previous work identified 120 million or so unique TCR beta sequences from approximately 190 million T cells. Findings and caveats of the study: It was reported that TCR beta sequences correctly inferred the HLA-A and HLA-B alleles for most subjects. Later analysis suggested most CMV-associated TCR beta chains were HLA-restricted.

PCR employed 60 Vbeta and 13 Jbeta primers. Original data processing: Around 10 million shared chains were among about 80 million unique TCR beta chains counted in a later analysis. Assay used: immunoSEQ multiplex PCR; TCRdb lists only in-frame clones, some missing. V, J and clone size were drawn from that table, and D and trimming were deduced from the DNA. This sample's table has about 51,000 clones. Germline V gene sequence: CDR1 MDHEN, CDR2 SYDVKM. The ends were cut back, 7 bases at V and 6 bases at J, with 9 bases in the middle. This CDR3 contains 11 residues. The clonotype was recovered from a man aged 35-49 years in good health and CMV-seropositive. The chain carries TRBV28 and TRBJ1-2; no definite D call. Input material: PBMCs. The CDR3, as DNA: TGTGCCAGCACGGGAGGAAATGGCTACACCTTC. Amino acids: CASTGGNGYTF.